A single count supports the clone carrying this TCR beta chain. Per the original data handling: Reference gene primer amplification gave nucleated cell count estimates. Assay used: immunoSEQ multiplex PCR; TCRdb lists only in-frame clones, some missing. V, J and clone size derive from that table, while D and trimming were established from the DNA sequence. The sample records over 300,000 clones, 70% to 90% being singletons. The data are from a study of blood T cell repertoires in COVID-19. The overall study: T cells, B-cell-depleted T cells, or PBMCs provided the cDNA or gDNA that served as material.

The cohort comprised adults aged roughly 18 to 90 years residing in 20 to 30 US areas. This receptor was obtained from a woman between 25 and 40 years old who had recovered from COVID-19. Sequencing input: PBMCs or T cells enriched from blood (not recorded which).

CDR3 protein: CASRPGTRGTSGANVLTF. As DNA, the CDR3 is TGTGCCAGCAGACCCGGGACGAGGGGGACGTCTGGGGCCAACGTCCTGACTTTC. The chain is built from TRBV6-4 and TRBJ2-6; possibly TRBD1 for D (6 bases). Deletions cut 6 bases from V and 1 base from J, with 19 bases between. Germline V lookup: CDR1 MRHNA, CDR2 SNTAGT. The CDR3 sequence is 18 residues long.